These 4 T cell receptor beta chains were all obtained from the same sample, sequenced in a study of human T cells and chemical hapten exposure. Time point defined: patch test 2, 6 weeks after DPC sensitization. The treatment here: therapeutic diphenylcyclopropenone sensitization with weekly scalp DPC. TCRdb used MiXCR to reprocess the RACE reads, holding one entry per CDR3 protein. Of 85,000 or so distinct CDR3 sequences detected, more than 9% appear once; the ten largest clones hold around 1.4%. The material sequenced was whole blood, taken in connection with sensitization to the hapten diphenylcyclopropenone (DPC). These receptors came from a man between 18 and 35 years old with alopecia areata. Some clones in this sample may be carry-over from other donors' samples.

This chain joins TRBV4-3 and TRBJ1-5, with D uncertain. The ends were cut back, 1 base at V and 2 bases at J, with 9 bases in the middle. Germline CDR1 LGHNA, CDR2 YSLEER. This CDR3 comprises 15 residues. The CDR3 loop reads CASSQVLGGNQPQHF. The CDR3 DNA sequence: TGCGCCAGCAGCCAAGTATTGGGAGGCAATCAGCCCCAGCATTTT.

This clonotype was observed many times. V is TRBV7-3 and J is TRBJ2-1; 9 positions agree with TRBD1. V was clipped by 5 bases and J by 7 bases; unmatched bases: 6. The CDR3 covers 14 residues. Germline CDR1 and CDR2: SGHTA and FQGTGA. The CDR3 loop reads CASSPGQGTNEQFF. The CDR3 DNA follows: TGTGCCAGCAGCCCGGGACAGGGTACGAATGAGCAGTTCTTC.

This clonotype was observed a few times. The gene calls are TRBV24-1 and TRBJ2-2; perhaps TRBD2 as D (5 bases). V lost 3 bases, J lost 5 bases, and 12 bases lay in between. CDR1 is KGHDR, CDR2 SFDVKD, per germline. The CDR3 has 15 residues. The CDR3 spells CATSDNREWTGELFF. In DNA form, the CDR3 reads TGTGCCACCAGTGATAACCGGGAATGGACCGGGGAGCTGTTTTTT.

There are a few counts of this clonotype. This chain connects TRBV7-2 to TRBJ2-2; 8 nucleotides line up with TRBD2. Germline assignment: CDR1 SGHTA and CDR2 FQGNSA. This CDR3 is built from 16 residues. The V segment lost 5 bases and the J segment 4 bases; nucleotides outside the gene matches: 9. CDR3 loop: CASSTRTSLVTGELFF. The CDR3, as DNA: TGTGCCAGCAGCACCCGGACTAGCCTCGTCACCGGGGAGCTGTTTTTT.